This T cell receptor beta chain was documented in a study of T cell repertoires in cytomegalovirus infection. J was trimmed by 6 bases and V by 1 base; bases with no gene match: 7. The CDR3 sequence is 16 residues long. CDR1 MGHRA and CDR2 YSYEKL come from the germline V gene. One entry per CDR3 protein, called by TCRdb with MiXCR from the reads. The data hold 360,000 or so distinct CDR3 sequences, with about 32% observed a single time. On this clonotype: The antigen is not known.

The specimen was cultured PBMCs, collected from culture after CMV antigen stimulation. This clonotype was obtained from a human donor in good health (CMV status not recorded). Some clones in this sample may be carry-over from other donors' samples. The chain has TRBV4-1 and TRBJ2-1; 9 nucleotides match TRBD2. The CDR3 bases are TGCGCCAGCAGCCAAGCGGCGGGAGGGCGAGGCAATGAGCAGTTCTTC. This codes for CASSQAAGGRGNEQFF.